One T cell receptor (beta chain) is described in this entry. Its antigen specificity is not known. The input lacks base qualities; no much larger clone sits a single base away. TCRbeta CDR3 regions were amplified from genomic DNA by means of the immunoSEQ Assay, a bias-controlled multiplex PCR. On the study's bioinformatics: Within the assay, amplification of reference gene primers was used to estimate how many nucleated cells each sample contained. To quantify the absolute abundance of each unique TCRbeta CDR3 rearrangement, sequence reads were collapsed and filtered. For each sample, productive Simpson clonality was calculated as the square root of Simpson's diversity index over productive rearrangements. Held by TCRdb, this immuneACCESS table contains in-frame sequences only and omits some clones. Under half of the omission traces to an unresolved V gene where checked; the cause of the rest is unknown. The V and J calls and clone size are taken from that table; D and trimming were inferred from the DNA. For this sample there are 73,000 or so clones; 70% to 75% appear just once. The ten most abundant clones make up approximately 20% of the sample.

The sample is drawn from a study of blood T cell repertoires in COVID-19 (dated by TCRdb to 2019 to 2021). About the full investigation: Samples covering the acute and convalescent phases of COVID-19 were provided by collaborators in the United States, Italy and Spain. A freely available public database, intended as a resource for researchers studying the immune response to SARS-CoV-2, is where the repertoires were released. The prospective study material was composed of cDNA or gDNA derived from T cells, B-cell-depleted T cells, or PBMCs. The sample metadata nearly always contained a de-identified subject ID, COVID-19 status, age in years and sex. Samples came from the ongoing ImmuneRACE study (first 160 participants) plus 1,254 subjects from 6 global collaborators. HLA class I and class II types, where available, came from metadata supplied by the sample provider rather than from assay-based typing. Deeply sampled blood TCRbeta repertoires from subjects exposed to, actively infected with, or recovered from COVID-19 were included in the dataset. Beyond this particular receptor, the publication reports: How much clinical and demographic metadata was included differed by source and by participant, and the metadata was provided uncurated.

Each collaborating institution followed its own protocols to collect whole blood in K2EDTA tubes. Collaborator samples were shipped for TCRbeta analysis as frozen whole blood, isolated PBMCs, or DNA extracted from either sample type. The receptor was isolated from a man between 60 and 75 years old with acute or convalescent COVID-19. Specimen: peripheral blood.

Read as DNA, the sequence is TGTGCCAGCAGCCAACTAGGTTCCCCCTACGAGCAGTACTTC. Translated, this gives CASSQLGSPYEQYF. The rearranged chain carries TRBV3-1 (or the pseudogene TRBV3-2) and TRBJ2-7; the D gene remains uncertain. Relative to germline, V is 2 bases shorter and J is 2 bases shorter, with 10 bases between their ends. The CDR3, from cysteine to phenylalanine, totals 14 residues. The kept DNA is CDR3 alone, 42 bases in frame from the first base. From a lookup of the germline V gene (reference sequence), CDR1 and CDR2 are LGHDT and YNNKEL.